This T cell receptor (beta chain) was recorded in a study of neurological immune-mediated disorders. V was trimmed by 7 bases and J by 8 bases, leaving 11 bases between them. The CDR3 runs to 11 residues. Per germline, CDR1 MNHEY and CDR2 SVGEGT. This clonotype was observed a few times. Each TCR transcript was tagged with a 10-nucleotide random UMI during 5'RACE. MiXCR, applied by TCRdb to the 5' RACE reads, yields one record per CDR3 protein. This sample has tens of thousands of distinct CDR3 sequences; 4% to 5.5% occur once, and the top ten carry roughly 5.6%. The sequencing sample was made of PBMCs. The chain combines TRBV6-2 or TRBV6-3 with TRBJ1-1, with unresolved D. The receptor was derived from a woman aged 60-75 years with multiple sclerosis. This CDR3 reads CASTKGGEAFF. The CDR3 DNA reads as TGTGCCAGCACCAAGGGCGGGGAAGCTTTCTTT.